Below are 20 T cell receptor beta chains sequenced from a single sample in a study of radiation and T cells in renal cell carcinoma. Sequencing was performed with immunoSEQ multiplex PCR; in TCRdb, only in-frame clones are kept and a portion is missing. The table has tens of thousands of clones, roughly three quarters seen once. Time point: baseline pretreatment blood. Treatment of the sample: 15 Gy SBRT to primary tumor, nephrectomy 4 weeks later. This material consisted of blood, taken from a patient whose treatment included radiotherapy and nephrectomy. Source of these receptors: a man aged 60 to 69 with renal cell carcinoma.

The genes are TRBV6-1 and TRBJ2-1; D is possibly TRBD2 (6 bases). CDR3 length: 15 amino acids. V lost 7 bases, J lost 7 bases, and 20 bases lay in between. Germline V gene sequence: CDR1 MNHNS, CDR2 SASEGT. DNA of the CDR3: TGTGCCAGCATCCCCCTGGGACTGTCTAGGAATGAGCAGTTCTTC. It encodes CASIPLGLSRNEQFF.

The V gene is TRBV28, the J gene TRBJ1-2; D unresolved. Germline CDR1 is MDHEN and CDR2 is SYDVKM. The V and J ends lost 3 bases and 8 bases respectively, with 16 bases between them. This CDR3 comprises 14 residues. CDR3 DNA: TGTGCCAGCAGTTTTTCGGGGTCCCAGTCGGGCTACACCTTC. Translated: CASSFSGSQSGYTF.

This clone was counted between two and nine times. CDR3: CASSEPGTGNYGYTF. CDR3 sequence (DNA): TGTGCCAGCAGTGAGCCCGGGACAGGCAACTATGGCTACACCTTC. The V call is TRBV25-1, the J call TRBJ1-2; 8 bases fit TRBD1. Germline CDR1 and CDR2: MGHDK and SYGVNS. V trimming: 3 bases; J trimming: 2 bases; junction bases outside the gene matches: 5. This CDR3 spans 15 amino acids.

The J gene is TRBJ1-2, the V gene TRBV6-5; no definite D call. The CDR3 loop spans 15 amino acids. Germline-derived CDR1 and CDR2 are MNHEY and SVGAGI. The V end was cut by 7 bases, the J end by 1 base, with 16 bases between. CDR3 loop: CASNSIDGFNYGYTF. CDR3 coding DNA: TGTGCCAGCAATTCAATAGACGGATTTAACTATGGCTACACCTTC.

This chain's CDR3 is CASSDAGLDTQYF. The CDR3 DNA reads as TGTGCCAGCAGCGACGCAGGCCTAGATACGCAGTATTTT. The chain combines TRBV9 with TRBJ2-3; D unclear. The CDR3 contains 13 residues. V was shortened by 3 bases and J by 5 bases, with 10 bases between the two germline ends. Germline V gives CDR1 SGDLS, CDR2 YYNGEE.

V and J are TRBV5-1 and TRBJ2-3; the D is unclear. V lost 1 base and J lost 5, with 11 bases in between. The CDR3 sequence is 14 residues long. Germline-derived CDR1 and CDR2 are SGHRS and YFSETQ. The CDR3, as DNA: TGCGCCAGCAGCTTGTCAGTAGGAAGAGATACGCAGTATTTT. Encoded protein: CASSLSVGRDTQYF.

The chain couples TRBV10-2 to TRBJ1-4; TRBD1 is a possible D gene (6 bases). From germline, CDR1 is WSHSY and CDR2 SAAADI. The CDR3 extends over 13 amino acids. The CDR3 DNA reads as TGCGCGCCAGCACGGACAGTAGAGGAAAAACTGTTTTTT. Its translation is CAPARTVEEKLFF.

This sequence joins TRBV7-6 and TRBJ1-3; 7 nucleotides align to TRBD1. This CDR3 is 15 amino acids long. With 5 bases clipped from V and 0 bases from J, the junction kept 4 bases outside the gene matches. Germline CDR1 reads SGHVS; CDR2 reads FNYEAQ. The CDR3 loop is CASSRQGYSGNTIYF. The DNA of the CDR3 is TGTGCCAGCAGCCGACAGGGATACTCTGGAAACACCATATATTTT.

This chain uses TRBV11-3 with TRBJ2-1; tentative D call: TRBD2 (6 bases). Trimming took 5 bases from V and 0 from J, leaving 8 bases between them. The CDR3 consists of 14 residues. Germline CDR1 is SGHNT and CDR2 is YENEEA. The DNA of the CDR3 is TGTGCCAGCAGCCCCGGGAGCTCCTACAATGAGCAGTTCTTC. Amino acids: CASSPGSSYNEQFF.

V and J are TRBV5-3 and TRBJ2-1, with TRBD2 as a possible D gene (6 bases). TRBV5-3 is an open reading frame whose function is uncertain. The V end lost 3 bases, the J end lost 8 bases, and 15 bases lay between the germline ends. This CDR3 is built from 14 residues. The CDR3 nucleotides read TGTGCCAGAAGCTCTCTCCGGCGGGGCTATGAGCAGTTCTTC. Translating gives CARSSLRRGYEQFF.

The chain carries TRBV4-1 and TRBJ2-1; D not certain. The CDR3 is 17 residues long. Germline assignment: CDR1 MGHRA and CDR2 YSYEKL. Trimming left V 4 bases short and J 2 bases short, with 18 bases between. The CDR3 reads CASSLGPPGWTYNEQFF. CDR3 in DNA: TGCGCCAGCAGCCTAGGCCCCCCAGGATGGACCTACAATGAGCAGTTCTTC.

The V gene is TRBV7-8, the J gene TRBJ2-7, with TRBD1 identical over 9 bases. Germline V gene data show CDR1 as SGHVS and CDR2 as FQNEAQ. This CDR3 is 14 amino acids long. Losses at the gene ends were 5 bases for V and 4 bases for J; bases not matched to a gene: 6. In DNA, the CDR3 is TGTGCCAGCAGCCAACTAGACAGGGGGTACGAGCAGTACGTC. Its protein product is CASSQLDRGYEQYV.

This clone was recorded once. The rearrangement links TRBV29-1 to TRBJ2-6; D is ambiguous. Germline V gene sequence: CDR1 SQVTM, CDR2 ANQGSEA. There are 14 residues in the CDR3. Trimming removed 5 bases at V and 2 bases at J, with 10 bases between. The CDR3 protein is CSVFLLPGANVLTF. The CDR3 nucleotides are TGCAGCGTTTTCCTCCTACCTGGGGCCAACGTCCTGACTTTC.

This chain links TRBV19 with TRBJ1-1; 8 nucleotides match TRBD1. In germline, CDR1 is LNHDA, CDR2 SQIVND (reference sequence). J was trimmed by 2 bases and V by 5 bases; bases with no gene match: 7. This CDR3 region has 15 residues. The CDR3 reads CASSPWTGINTEAFF. Here the CDR3 DNA reads TGTGCCAGTAGTCCGTGGACAGGGATTAACACTGAAGCTTTCTTT.

Only one count was recorded for this clone. This sequence joins TRBV5-1 and TRBJ2-7, with 7 bases identical to TRBD2. From germline, CDR1 is SGHRS and CDR2 YFSETQ. V gave up 0 bases and J gave up 3 bases; unmatched junction bases: 3. CDR3 length: 14 amino acids. DNA for the CDR3: TGCGCCAGCAGCTTGGCCGGGGGGATCTACGAGCAGTACGTC. As protein: CASSLAGGIYEQYV.

V and J are TRBV6-1 and TRBJ2-5, with 10 positions matching TRBD1. The CDR3 runs to 15 residues. The germline gives CDR1 MNHNS, CDR2 SASEGT. V was clipped by 7 bases and J by 4 bases; unmatched bases: 9. CDR3 in amino acids: CASIPPGTGVETQYF. CDR3 nucleotide sequence: TGTGCCAGCATCCCCCCCGGGACAGGGGTAGAGACCCAGTACTTC.

The CDR3 DNA follows: TGTGCCAGCAGCCTACCGGGACAGGGGGCGAATGGCTACACCTTC. As protein: CASSLPGQGANGYTF. The chain has TRBV6-6 and TRBJ1-2; TRBD1 matches at 12 bases. This CDR3 spans 15 amino acids. The germline gives CDR1 MNHNY, CDR2 SVGAGI (reference sequence). J gave up 6 bases and V 6 bases, and 8 bases lay outside the gene matches.

The chain employs TRBV27 and TRBJ2-5; D remains unclear. V shed 6 bases and J shed 7 bases, with 9 bases lying between them. The CDR3 is made up of 11 amino acids. Germline V gene data show CDR1 as MNHEY and CDR2 as SMNVEV (reference sequence). The CDR3 reads CASSMGGTQYF. DNA of the CDR3: TGTGCCAGCAGCATGGGTGGGACCCAGTACTTC.

This clone was observed a handful of times. The CDR3, as DNA: TGTGCCAGCGGCGGGGCCAAAAACTATGGCTACACCTTC. Translation: CASGGAKNYGYTF. This chain connects TRBV6-6 to TRBJ1-2; a weak D match, TRBD1 (5 bases). CDR3 length equals 13 residues. Per germline, CDR1 MNHNY and CDR2 SVGAGI (reference sequence). V lost 8 bases, J lost 2 bases, and 12 bases lay in between.

On this clone itself: The sample carries other DNA sequences with the same CDR3. The V and J genes are TRBV6-6 and TRBJ1-5; D is perhaps TRBD1 (5 bases). CDR3 length: 14 residues. Between the trimmed V and J ends, which lost 2 bases and 3 bases, there was a span of 8 bases. Looked up from germline, CDR1 is MNHNY and CDR2 is SVGAGI (reference sequence). Here the CDR3 DNA reads TGTGCCAGCAGTTACGGGGGTTCCAATCAGCCCCAGCATTTT. Protein: CASSYGGSNQPQHF.